The 5 T cell receptor beta chains given below trace back to one sample, sequenced in a study of Ad26.COV2.S vaccination and SARS-CoV-2 variants (dated by TCRdb to about 2021). The treatment or condition label of this sample denotes: around 19 received Ad26.COV2.S at low or high dose, single or two shots; about 5 received placebo; per-sample allocation not given. Repertoires of vaccine and placebo recipients were sequenced from samples taken on day 63 after the first injection. The library was produced with the immunoSEQ multiplex PCR assay. TCRdb took over this immuneACCESS table, retaining in-frame rearrangements with V and J assigned. Such tables are incomplete; in checked studies, under half of the missing clones stem from an unresolved V gene, and the remainder is unexplained. This sample gives hundreds of thousands of clones in total; 88% of them show up just once. Approximately 5.9% of the sample goes to the ten largest clones.

The sample consisted of peripheral blood, taken in a trial of Ad26.COV2.S vaccine versus placebo. The source is a person between 18 and 59 years old who received the Ad26.COV2.S COVID-19 vaccine or a placebo.

This clone has only a few counts. The chain employs TRBV7-9 and TRBJ1-6; 11 bases map to TRBD1. Germline CDR1 SEHNR, CDR2 FQNEAQ (reference sequence). V lost 1 base, J lost 18 bases, and 8 bases stayed unmatched. CDR3 size: 14 residues. CDR3 nucleotide sequence: TGTGCCAGCAGCTTAGTCGGGACAGGGGGAGTACCCCACTTT. As protein: CASSLVGTGGVPHF.

The genes are TRBV7-2 and TRBJ1-4; 9 nucleotides agree with TRBD1. The CDR3 spans 15 residues. Germline CDR1 reads SGHTA; CDR2 reads FQGNSA. V was clipped by 4 bases and J by 4 bases; unmatched bases: 4. In DNA, the CDR3 is TGTGCCAGCAGCTCACAGGGGGCCTATAATGAAAAACTGTTTTTT. It codes for CASSSQGAYNEKLFF.

The chain has TRBV10-1 and TRBJ2-3, with D possibly being TRBD2 (6 bases). Germline assignment: CDR1 WNHNN and CDR2 SYGVQD (reference sequence). The V end lost 10 bases, the J end lost 3 bases, and 20 bases lay between the germline ends. The CDR3 consists of 15 residues. The CDR3 loop is CATPRSRGITDTQYF. CDR3 DNA: TGCGCCACTCCCAGGTCGCGCGGGATTACAGATACGCAGTATTTT.

V and J are TRBV4-3 and TRBJ1-1; D is unclear. Deletions cut 0 bases from V and 3 bases from J, with 14 bases between. The germline V gene has CDR1 LGHNA and CDR2 YSLEER. The CDR3 extends over 16 amino acids. The CDR3 DNA is TGCGCCAGCAGCCAAGATCATTTTGGACGGGACACTGAAGCTTTCTTT. Residues: CASSQDHFGRDTEAFF.

This sequence joins TRBV30 and TRBJ2-7, with D perhaps TRBD1 (5 bases). CDR3 length: 13 amino acids. V was pared by 0 bases and J by 4 bases, with 10 bases between. Per the germline V gene, CDR1 is GTSNPN and CDR2 is SVGIG (reference sequence). CDR3 residues: CAWSVRDRYEQYF. CDR3 coding DNA: TGTGCCTGGAGTGTACGAGACAGATACGAGCAGTACTTC.